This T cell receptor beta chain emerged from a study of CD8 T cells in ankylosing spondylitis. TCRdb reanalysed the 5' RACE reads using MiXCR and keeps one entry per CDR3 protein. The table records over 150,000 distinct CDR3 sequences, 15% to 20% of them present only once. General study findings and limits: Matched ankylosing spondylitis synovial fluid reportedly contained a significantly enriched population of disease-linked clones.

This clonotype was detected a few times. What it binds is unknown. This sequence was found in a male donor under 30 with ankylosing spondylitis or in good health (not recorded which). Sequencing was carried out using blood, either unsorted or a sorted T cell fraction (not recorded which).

CDR3 residues: CSVETGGYGYTF. The CDR3 DNA sequence: TGCAGCGTTGAAACAGGTGGCTATGGCTACACCTTC. The chain joins TRBV29-1 to TRBJ1-2, with a possible D match to TRBD1 (5 bases). The CDR3 extends over 12 amino acids. The V end lost 2 bases, the J end lost 4 bases, and 8 bases lay between the germline ends. The germline V gene encodes CDR1 SQVTM and CDR2 ANQGSEA.